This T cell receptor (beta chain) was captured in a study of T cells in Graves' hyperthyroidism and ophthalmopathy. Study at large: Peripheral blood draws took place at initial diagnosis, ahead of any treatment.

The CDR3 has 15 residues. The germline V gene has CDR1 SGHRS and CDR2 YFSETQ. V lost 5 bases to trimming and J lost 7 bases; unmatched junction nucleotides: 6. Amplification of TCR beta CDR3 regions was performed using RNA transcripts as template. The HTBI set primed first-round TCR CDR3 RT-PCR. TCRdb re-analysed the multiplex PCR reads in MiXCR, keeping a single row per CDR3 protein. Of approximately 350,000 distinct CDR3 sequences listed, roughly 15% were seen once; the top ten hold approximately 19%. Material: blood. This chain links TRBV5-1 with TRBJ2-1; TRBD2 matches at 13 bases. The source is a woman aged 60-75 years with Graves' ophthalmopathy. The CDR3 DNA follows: TGCGCCAGCAGTTCACTAGCGGGAGGGTGGAATGAGCAGTTCTTC. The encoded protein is CASSSLAGGWNEQFF.